Described below is a single T cell receptor (beta chain) sequence and its context. Which cohort a participant joined came from the clinical history participants gave. Germline values: CDR1 GTSNPN, CDR2 SVGIG (reference sequence). V was cut by 5 bases and J by 0 bases, with 8 bases left in between. This CDR3 spans 12 amino acids. The data stem from a study of blood T cell repertoires in COVID-19. Per the study methods: Reference gene primer amplification yielded estimated nucleated cell counts. Using immunoSEQ multiplex PCR, the repertoire was profiled, and TCRdb retains in-frame clones only, with some absent. That table supplies the V and J calls and clone size; D and trimming were determined from the DNA. In the table there are about 200,000 clones, 80% to 90% of which are singletons.

Material for sequencing was PBMCs or T cells enriched from blood (not recorded which). The sequence came from a woman in her thirties or forties with acute COVID-19. The chain has TRBV30 and TRBJ2-7, with D uncertain. DNA of the CDR3: TGTGCCTGGGACGCCAGCTCCTACGAGCAGTACTTC. This codes for CAWDASSYEQYF.